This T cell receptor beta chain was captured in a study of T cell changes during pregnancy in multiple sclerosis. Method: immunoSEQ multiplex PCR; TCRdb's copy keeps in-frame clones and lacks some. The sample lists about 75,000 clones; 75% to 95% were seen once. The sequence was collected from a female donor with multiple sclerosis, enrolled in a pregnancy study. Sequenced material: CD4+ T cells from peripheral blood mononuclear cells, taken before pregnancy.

CDR3 DNA sequence: TGCGCCAGCAGGGGGCGGGAGGGCCTTAACACCGGGGAGCTGTTTTTT. This codes for CASRGREGLNTGELFF. The gene calls are TRBV10-1 and TRBJ2-2; the match to TRBD2 covers 9 bases. With V trimmed by 6 bases and J by 2 bases, 7 bases remained unmatched. Germline V gene sequence: CDR1 WNHNN, CDR2 SYGVQD (reference sequence). This CDR3 is built from 16 residues.